This record looks at one T cell receptor beta chain sequence and its context. The CDR3 totals 14 residues. CDR1 SNHLY and CDR2 FYNNEI come from the germline V gene. The V gene lost 0 bases and the J gene lost 10 bases, with 10 bases spanning the gap. This specimen belongs to a study of early T cells in non-severe SARS-CoV-2 infection. Study overall: Sequencing input comprised bulk RNA from unsorted whole blood; chain pairing was not available.

Individual cDNA molecules received unique molecular identifiers during library preparation. MiXCR was run by TCRdb on the 5' RACE reads, yielding one entry per CDR3 protein. Among some 80,000 distinct CDR3 sequences listed, about 12% were seen once. This specimen consisted of whole blood, obtained at baseline. This sequence originates from an adult who was a healthcare worker with PCR-confirmed SARS-CoV-2 infection or an uninfected control (not recorded which). The donor label of this sample is uncertain. The chain couples TRBV2 to TRBJ1-6; D is possibly TRBD1 (6 bases). The chain's CDR3 is CASSEAGGRSPLHF. Here the CDR3 DNA reads TGTGCCAGCAGTGAAGCGGGGGGGCGCTCACCCCTCCACTTT.